These 4 T cell receptor beta chains came from one sample sequenced in a study of cytomegalovirus exposure and HLA in healthy donors. 13 Jbeta primers and 60 Vbeta primers were used for the PCR. Using immunoSEQ multiplex PCR, the repertoire was profiled, and TCRdb retains in-frame clones only, with some absent. The sample lists 95,000 to 150,000 clones; around 66% were seen once. Input material: PBMCs. All receptors derive from a woman aged 40 to 55 in good health and CMV-seropositive.

This clone came up a few times. This chain uses TRBV6-5 with TRBJ1-1; D not resolved. The CDR3 extends over 13 amino acids. CDR1 is MNHEY, CDR2 SVGAGI, per germline. Trimming shortened V by 1 base and J by 7 bases, and 10 bases separated the two germline ends. As DNA, the CDR3 is TGTGCCAGCAGTTACTTTCCGGCGGGTGAAGCTTTCTTT. This codes for CASSYFPAGEAFF.

The CDR3 sequence is CASPRTDSVNEQFF. The CDR3 bases are TGTGCCAGCCCAAGAACGGATAGCGTAAATGAGCAGTTCTTC. The rearrangement uses TRBV6-4 and TRBJ2-1; the D gene is possibly TRBD2 (5 bases). CDR1 and CDR2 from the germline V gene are MRHNA and SNTAGT. The CDR3 covers 14 residues. V was clipped by 8 bases and J by 7 bases, with 18 bases between them.

The sample holds a few counts of this clone. V gene TRBV5-1 combines with J gene TRBJ1-2, with 7 positions matching TRBD1. The germline gives CDR1 SGHRS, CDR2 YFSETQ. V was pared by 4 bases and J by 0 bases, with 12 bases of the junction left unmatched. The CDR3 totals 17 residues. CDR3 region: CASSPRTGNPSNYGYTF. Here the CDR3 DNA reads TGCGCCAGCAGCCCACGGACAGGTAACCCCTCTAACTATGGCTACACCTTC.

There are a few counts of this clone. The chain carries TRBV7-9 and TRBJ1-5; D perhaps matches TRBD1 (5 bases). Germline V lookup: CDR1 SEHNR, CDR2 FQNEAQ (reference sequence). V lost 0 bases to trimming and J lost 6 bases, with 9 bases between them. This CDR3 is 14 amino acids long. CDR3 bases: TGTGCCAGCAGCTTAGCGGGGGGAACTCAGCCCCAGCATTTT. Encoded protein: CASSLAGGTQPQHF.